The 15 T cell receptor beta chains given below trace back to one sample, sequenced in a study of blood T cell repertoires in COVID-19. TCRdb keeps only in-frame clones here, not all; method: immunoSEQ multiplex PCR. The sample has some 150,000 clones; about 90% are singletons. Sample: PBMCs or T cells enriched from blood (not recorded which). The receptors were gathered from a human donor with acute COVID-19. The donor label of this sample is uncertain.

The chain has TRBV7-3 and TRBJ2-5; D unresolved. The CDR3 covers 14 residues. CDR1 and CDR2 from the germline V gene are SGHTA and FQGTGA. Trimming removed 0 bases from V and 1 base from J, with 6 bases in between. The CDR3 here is CASSLTPSQETQYF. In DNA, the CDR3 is TGTGCCAGCAGCTTAACCCCTAGCCAAGAGACCCAGTACTTC.

The CDR3 is CASGSGGHTTNEKLFF. The CDR3 DNA reads TGTGCCAGCGGTTCAGGGGGCCACACAACTAATGAAAAACTGTTTTTT. The V call is TRBV28, the J call TRBJ1-4; TRBD1 matches at 8 bases. Germline lookup yields CDR1 MDHEN and CDR2 SYDVKM. V was clipped by 8 bases and J by 0 bases; unmatched bases: 8. This CDR3 contains 16 residues.

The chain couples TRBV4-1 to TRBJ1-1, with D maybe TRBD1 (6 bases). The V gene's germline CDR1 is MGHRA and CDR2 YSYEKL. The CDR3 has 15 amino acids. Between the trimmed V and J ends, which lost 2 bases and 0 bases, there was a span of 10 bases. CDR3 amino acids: CASSQPTGLNTEAFF. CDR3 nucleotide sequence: TGCGCCAGCAGCCAACCCACAGGGTTGAACACTGAAGCTTTCTTT.

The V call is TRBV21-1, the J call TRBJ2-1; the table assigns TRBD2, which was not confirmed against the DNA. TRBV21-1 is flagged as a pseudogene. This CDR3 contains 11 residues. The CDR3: CASRPDNEQFF. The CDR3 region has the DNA TGTGCCAGCAGACCGGACAATGAGCAGTTCTTC.

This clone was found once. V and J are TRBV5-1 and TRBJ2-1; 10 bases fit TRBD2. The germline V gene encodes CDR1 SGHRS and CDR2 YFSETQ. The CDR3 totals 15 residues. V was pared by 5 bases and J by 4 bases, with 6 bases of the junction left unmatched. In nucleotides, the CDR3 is TGCGCCAGCAGTTACTCTAGCGGGGGATACAATGAGCAGTTCTTC. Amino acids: CASSYSSGGYNEQFF.

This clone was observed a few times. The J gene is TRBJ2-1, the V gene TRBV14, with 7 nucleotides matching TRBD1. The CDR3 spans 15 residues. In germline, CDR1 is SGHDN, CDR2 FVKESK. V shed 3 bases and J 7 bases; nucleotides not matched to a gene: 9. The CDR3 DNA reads TGTGCCAGCAGCCATAGACAGGGCCTTTGGAATGAGCAGTTCTTC. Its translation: CASSHRQGLWNEQFF. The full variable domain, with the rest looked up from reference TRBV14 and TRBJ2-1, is EAGVTQFPSHSVIEKGQTVTLRCDPISGHDNLYWYRRVMGKEIKFLLHFVKESKQDESGMPNNRFLAERTGGTYSTLKVQPAELEDSGVYFCASSHRQGLWNEQFFGPGTRLTVL.

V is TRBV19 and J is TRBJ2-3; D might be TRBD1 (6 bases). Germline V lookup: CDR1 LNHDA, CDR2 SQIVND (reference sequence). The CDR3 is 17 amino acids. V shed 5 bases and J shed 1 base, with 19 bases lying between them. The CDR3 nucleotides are TGTGCCAGTAGTTCCCCTAGGTGGCAGGGGCGCACAGATACGCAGTATTTT. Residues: CASSSPRWQGRTDTQYF.

The CDR3 bases are TGTGCCTGGAGTGGGGGACAGTATAATTCACCCCTCCACTTT. Its protein product is CAWSGGQYNSPLHF. This sequence joins TRBV30 and TRBJ1-6, with TRBD1 matching 7 bases. After removal of 1 base from V and 4 bases from J, the junction contained 1 base not matched to a gene. Germline V lookup: CDR1 GTSNPN, CDR2 SVGIG (reference sequence). This CDR3 has 14 amino acids.

The CDR3 nucleotides are TGCGCCAGCAGCTTTCGGACAGGGGGCACCGGGGAGCTGTTTTTT. Its protein is CASSFRTGGTGELFF. The chain joins TRBV5-1 to TRBJ2-2, with 10 positions matching TRBD1. With V trimmed by 2 bases and J by 4 bases, 2 bases remained unmatched. The CDR3 contains 15 residues. Germline V gene sequence: CDR1 SGHRS, CDR2 YFSETQ.

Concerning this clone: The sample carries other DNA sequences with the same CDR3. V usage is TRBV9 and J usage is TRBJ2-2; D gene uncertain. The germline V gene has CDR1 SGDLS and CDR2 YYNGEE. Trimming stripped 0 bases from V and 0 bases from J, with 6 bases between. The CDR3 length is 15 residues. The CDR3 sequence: CASSVGGANTGELFF. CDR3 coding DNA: TGTGCCAGCAGCGTAGGAGGAGCGAACACCGGGGAGCTGTTTTTT.

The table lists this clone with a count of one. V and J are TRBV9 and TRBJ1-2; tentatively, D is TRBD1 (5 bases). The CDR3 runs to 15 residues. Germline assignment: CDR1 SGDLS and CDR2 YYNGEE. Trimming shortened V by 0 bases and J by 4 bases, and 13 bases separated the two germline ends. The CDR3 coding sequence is TGTGCCAGCAGCGTAGCGGGCCAGGGAAGCTATGGCTACACCTTC. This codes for CASSVAGQGSYGYTF.

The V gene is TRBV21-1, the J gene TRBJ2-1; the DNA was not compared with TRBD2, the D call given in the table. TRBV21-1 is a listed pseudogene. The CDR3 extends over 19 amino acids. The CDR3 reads CASSSNRGSGGDSYNEQFF. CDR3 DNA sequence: TGTGCCAGCAGCTCGAATCGGGGTAGCGGGGGGGACTCCTACAATGAGCAGTTCTTC.

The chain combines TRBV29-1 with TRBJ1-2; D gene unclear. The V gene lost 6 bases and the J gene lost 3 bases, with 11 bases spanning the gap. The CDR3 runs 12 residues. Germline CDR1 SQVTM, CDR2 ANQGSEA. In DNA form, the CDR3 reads TGCAGCGTGGCGGACTCTTACTATGGCTACACCTTC. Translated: CSVADSYYGYTF.

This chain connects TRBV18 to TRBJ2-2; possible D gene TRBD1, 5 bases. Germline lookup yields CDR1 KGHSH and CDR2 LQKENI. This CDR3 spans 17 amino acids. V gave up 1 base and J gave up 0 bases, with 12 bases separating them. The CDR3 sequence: CASSPRWGAANTGELFF. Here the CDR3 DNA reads TGTGCCAGCTCACCACGATGGGGCGCCGCGAACACCGGGGAGCTGTTTTTT.

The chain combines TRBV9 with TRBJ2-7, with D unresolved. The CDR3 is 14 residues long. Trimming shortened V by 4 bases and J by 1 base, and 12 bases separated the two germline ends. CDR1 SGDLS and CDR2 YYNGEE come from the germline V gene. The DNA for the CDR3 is TGTGCCAGCAGCCCGGCGCCTAGTTCCTACGAGCAGTACTTC. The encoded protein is CASSPAPSSYEQYF.